This paragraph covers one TCR beta chain sequence. Antigen specificity is unknown. Per the germline V gene, CDR1 is LNHDA and CDR2 is SQIVND (reference sequence). The CDR3 spans 14 residues. V was shortened by 6 bases and J by 0 bases, with 9 bases between the two germline ends. This sample was taken from a study of shared clonotypes between healthy human individuals. General study findings and limits: Clonotype sharing among donors was expected to depend on sequencing depth.

Across several immunoSEQ plates, the genomic DNA of each subset was split evenly. Clones were sequenced by immunoSEQ multiplex PCR, and TCRdb holds only the in-frame ones, with some missing. In the table there are 2,500,000 or so clones, 85% to 95% of which are singletons. This TCR came from a man between 18 and 29 years old in good health. The sample taken for sequencing was naive CD4+ T cells sorted from blood. Subset noted: CD45RA+ positively selected. This rearrangement joins TRBV19 to TRBJ1-3; D uncertain. The CDR3 loop is CASRRPNSGNTIYF. CDR3 bases: TGTGCCAGTAGAAGGCCTAACTCTGGAAACACCATATATTTT. The variable domain in full, with the rest retrieved from reference TRBV19 and TRBJ1-3, is DGGITQSPKYLFRKEGQNVTLSCEQNLNHDAMYWYRQDPGQGLRLIYYSQIVNDFQKGDIAEGYSVSREKKESFPLTVTSAQKNPTAFYLCASRRPNSGNTIYFGEGSWLTVV.